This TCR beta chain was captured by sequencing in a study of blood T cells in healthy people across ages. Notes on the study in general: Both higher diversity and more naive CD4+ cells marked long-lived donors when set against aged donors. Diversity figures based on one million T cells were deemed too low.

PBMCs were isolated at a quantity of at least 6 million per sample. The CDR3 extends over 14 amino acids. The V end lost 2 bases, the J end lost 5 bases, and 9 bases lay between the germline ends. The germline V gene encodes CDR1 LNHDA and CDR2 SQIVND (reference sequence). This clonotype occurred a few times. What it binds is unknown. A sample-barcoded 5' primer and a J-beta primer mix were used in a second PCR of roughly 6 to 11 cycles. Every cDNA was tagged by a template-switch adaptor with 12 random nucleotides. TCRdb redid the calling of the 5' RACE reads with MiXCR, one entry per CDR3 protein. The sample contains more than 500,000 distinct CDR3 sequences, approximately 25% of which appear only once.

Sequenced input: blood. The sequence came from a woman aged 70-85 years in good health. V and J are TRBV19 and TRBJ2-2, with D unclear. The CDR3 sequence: CASSIRSSTGELFF. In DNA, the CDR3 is TGTGCCAGTAGTATAAGGAGCAGTACCGGGGAGCTGTTTTTT.